The clone carrying this T cell receptor (beta chain) was recorded a few times. Its antigen remains unidentified. The source of the PBMCs was around 10 ml of fresh peripheral blood. Authors of the study amplified TCR beta CDR3 regions from RNA transcripts. With the HTBI primer set, the TCR CDR3 went through a first round of RT-PCR. TCRdb re-derived calls from the multiplex PCR reads in MiXCR, one entry per CDR3 protein. In the table there are approximately 420,000 distinct CDR3 sequences, under 15% of which are singletons. This specimen comes from a study of T cells in Graves' hyperthyroidism and ophthalmopathy. With 3 bases removed from V and 1 base from J, the gap between germline ends came to 19 bases. Germline CDR1 SGHRS, CDR2 YFSETQ. CDR3 length: 17 amino acids. Regarding the study as a whole: Most clonotypes that expanded in the thyroid above 0.001 also showed up in blood.

The chain is built from TRBV5-1 and TRBJ2-5; D could derive from TRBD1 or TRBD2 (5 bases each). The origin of this receptor is a woman aged 25-40 years with Graves' hyperthyroidism. Material: blood. This chain's CDR3 is CASSWNPGRRLQETQYF. In DNA form, the CDR3 reads TGCGCCAGCAGCTGGAATCCGGGACGGAGACTCCAAGAGACCCAGTACTTC.